A single sample is the source of the 28 T cell receptor beta chains below, sequenced in a study of T cells in women clearing cervical HPV infection. TCRdb's copy holds only in-frame clones and misses some; the assay was immunoSEQ multiplex PCR. The listing records approximately 41,000 clones. Sequencing was carried out using blood buffy coat. The source of these receptors is a woman aged 18-69 years with a cervical HPV16 infection that either progressed to CIN3+ or cleared (not recorded which).

In the case of this clone: The read stops 3 residues short of the end of the CDR3; the missing end is completed from the germline J gene. J is TRBJ2-1 and V is TRBV20-1; TRBD2 matches at 9 bases. The CDR3 runs 14 residues. Germline CDR1 is DFQATT and CDR2 is SNEGSKA (reference sequence). The J segment lost 5 bases and the V segment lost 0 bases, leaving 2 bases of the junction unmatched. Partial CDR3 DNA: TGCAGTGCTAGAGATTCTAGCGGGAACAATGAG. Its protein is CSARDSSGNNE. The CDR3 in full is CSARDSSGNNEQFF.

About this clone itself: With the read ending 3 residues before the CDR3 end, the germline J gene is used to fill in that end. The gene calls are TRBV7-9 and TRBJ1-2; maybe TRBD1 (6 bases). Germline V gene data show CDR1 as SEHNR and CDR2 as FQNEAQ (reference sequence). The length of the CDR3 is 13 residues. This CDR3 reads CASSPSGGGGYTF. Partial CDR3 DNA: TGTGCCAGCAGCCCTTCGGGAGGGGGAGGC.

Regarding this clone: The read finishes 3 residues shy of the CDR3 end, and the germline J gene is used to complete it. This chain connects TRBV7-8 to TRBJ1-1, with unresolved D. V gave up 0 bases and J gave up 0 bases, with 11 bases separating them. Germline assignment: CDR1 SGHVS and CDR2 FQNEAQ. CDR3 length: 16 amino acids. The sequenced CDR3 bases are TGTGCCAGCAGCTTAGCGGTTGCAGCGCTGAACACTGAA. Translated, it gives CASSLAVAALNTE. The whole CDR3 sequence is CASSLAVAALNTEAFF.

Comments on this clone: The read ends 3 residues shy of where the CDR3 ends; the end is completed using the germline J gene. This rearrangement joins TRBV20-1 to TRBJ2-3, with a possible D match to TRBD2 (5 bases). V was trimmed by 5 bases and J by 1 base, leaving 16 bases between them. CDR1 is DFQATT, CDR2 SNEGSKA, per germline (reference sequence). The CDR3 has 15 residues. CDR3 residues: CSAGQAESGTDTQYF. The part of the CDR3 DNA that was read is TGCAGTGCTGGCCAAGCGGAATCCGGCACAGATACG.

For this clone: From the germline J gene comes the end of the CDR3, since the read stops 3 residues before it. The chain employs TRBV20-1 and TRBJ1-2; tentative D call: TRBD1 (6 bases). CDR1 DFQATT and CDR2 SNEGSKA come from the germline V gene (reference sequence). V was clipped by 3 bases and J by 2 bases, with 19 bases between them. The CDR3 is 16 residues long. CDR3 DNA, as far as it was read: TGCAGTGCTAGGGGGGTAGGACAGCGCTCCAACTATGGC. Protein sequence: CSARGVGQRSNYG. The full CDR3 reads CSARGVGQRSNYGYTF.

As to this clone: The sequenced fragment ends 3 residues before the CDR3 boundary, so the rest is inferred from the germline J gene. This chain connects TRBV7-6 to TRBJ1-3; TRBD1 agrees at 7 bases. V trimming: 1 base; J trimming: 6 bases; junction bases outside the gene matches: 3. The germline V gene encodes CDR1 SGHVS and CDR2 FNYEAQ. CDR3 length equals 14 residues. The sequenced CDR3 bases are TGTGCCAGCAGCTTAGGGGAGGGGGCAAACACC. Translating it yields CASSLGEGANT. The whole CDR3 protein is CASSLGEGANTIYF. Full variable domain (remainder filled in from reference TRBV7-6 and TRBJ1-3): GAGVSQSPRYKVTKRGQDVALRCDPISGHVSLYWYRQALGQGPEFLTYFNYEAQQDKSGLPNDRFSAERPEGSISTLTIQRTEQRDSAMYRCASSLGEGANTIYFGEGSWLTVV.

As concerns this clone: Sequencing ends 3 residues short of the CDR3 end; the germline J gene provides the rest. The rearrangement uses TRBV5-1 and TRBJ1-1, with 11 bases lining up with TRBD1. With 1 base clipped from V and 5 bases from J, the junction kept 7 bases outside the gene matches. The germline gives CDR1 SGHRS, CDR2 YFSETQ. The CDR3 loop spans 16 amino acids. CDR3 region: CASSLRGQGVGTEAFF. The sequenced part of the CDR3 DNA is TGCGCCAGCAGCTTGAGGGGACAGGGGGTTGGTACTGAA. The complete variable domain, with remaining parts taken from reference TRBV5-1 and TRBJ1-1, reads KAGVTQTPRYLIKTRGQQVTLSCSPISGHRSVSWYQQTPGQGLQFLFEYFSETQRNKGNFPGRFSGRQFSNSRSEMNVSTLELGDSALYLCASSLRGQGVGTEAFFGQGTRLTVV.

As to this clone: The read finishes 3 residues shy of the CDR3 end, and the germline J gene is used to complete it. The chain uses TRBV7-2 and TRBJ2-7, with 7 bases lining up with TRBD2. CDR1 and CDR2 (germline): SGHTA, FQGNSA. V gave up 1 base and J gave up 4 bases; unmatched junction bases: 7. The CDR3 runs 15 residues. CDR3 DNA, as far as it was read: TGTGCCAGCAGCTTAGTGGCTAGCGGATCTTACGAG. Its protein product is CASSLVASGSYE. In full, the CDR3 is CASSLVASGSYEQYF.

About this clone: The DNA ends 3 residues before the CDR3 does, and the rest of the CDR3 is filled in from the germline J gene. The chain uses TRBV5-6 and TRBJ2-5; 10 nucleotides agree with TRBD1. The ends lost 5 bases at V and 5 bases at J; junction bases unmatched: 9. In germline, CDR1 is SGHDT, CDR2 YYEEEE. CDR3 length: 15 residues. The sequenced part of the CDR3 DNA is TGTGCCAGCAGTTACGGGACAGGGGTTTGGGAGACC. Amino acids: CASSYGTGVWET. The full CDR3 protein reads CASSYGTGVWETQYF.

Details on this clone: Read coverage stops 3 residues before the CDR3 terminus; the germline J gene supplies the remainder. The genes are TRBV2 and TRBJ2-3; D is possibly TRBD2 (5 bases). Germline CDR1 and CDR2: SNHLY and FYNNEI. Trimming left V 11 bases short and J 2 bases short, with 14 bases between. This CDR3 comprises 13 residues. CDR3: CAGRQLVTDTQYF. Partial CDR3 DNA: TGTGCCGGGCGCCAACTAGTCACAGATACG. Complete variable domain (other parts from reference TRBV2 and TRBJ2-3): EPEVTQTPSHQVTQMGQEVILRCVPISNHLYFYWYRQILGQKVEFLVSFYNNEISEKSEIFDDQFSVERPDGSNFTLKIRSTKLEDSAMYFCAGRQLVTDTQYFGPGTRLTVL.

With regard to this clone: The read halts 3 residues ahead of the CDR3 end, with the missing end drawn from the germline J gene. V is TRBV20-1 and J is TRBJ2-7, with TRBD2 matching over 8 bases. V was pared by 3 bases and J by 3 bases, with 7 bases of the junction left unmatched. Germline CDR1 DFQATT, CDR2 SNEGSKA (reference sequence). The CDR3 runs 14 residues. Incomplete CDR3 DNA: TGCAGTGCTAGTTCCTTTAGCGGGGTCTACGAG. Its translation is CSASSFSGVYE. The whole CDR3 is CSASSFSGVYEQYF.

Of note for this clone: The CDR3 end is not reached by the read, which stops 3 residues before it; the germline J gene fills it in. This chain links TRBV5-6 with TRBJ2-3; D gene ambiguous. The V end lost 0 bases, the J end lost 2 bases, and 7 bases lay between the germline ends. The CDR3 has 14 amino acids. Germline lookup yields CDR1 SGHDT and CDR2 YYEEEE. The CDR3 is CASSLDSLTDTQYF. The CDR3 bases that were read are TGTGCCAGCAGCTTGGATAGCCTCACAGATACG.

Worth noting for this clone: The read is 3 residues too short to cover the CDR3 end, so that end is filled in from the germline J gene. The chain recombines TRBV7-2 with TRBJ1-1; the D gene is possibly TRBD1 (5 bases). The CDR3 spans 14 residues. CDR1 is SGHTA, CDR2 FQGNSA, per germline. V was cut by 2 bases and J by 1 base, with 8 bases left in between. The CDR3 region is CASSLQGENTEAFF. Incomplete CDR3 DNA: TGTGCCAGCAGCTTACAGGGAGAGAACACTGAA.

Regarding this clone: The read ends 3 residues early relative to the CDR3; the germline J gene fills the gap. J is TRBJ2-2 and V is TRBV19; D ambiguous. Trimming cost V 5 bases and J 7 bases, with 11 bases left between them. The germline V gene encodes CDR1 LNHDA and CDR2 SQIVND (reference sequence). There are 13 residues in the CDR3. The CDR3 bases that were read are TGTGCCAGTAGTGGGCGTCGTCACGGGGAG. Protein product: CASSGRRHGE. The whole CDR3 protein is CASSGRRHGELFF.

Notes on this clone: The read terminates 3 residues ahead of where the CDR3 ends, so the germline J gene completes it. The genes are TRBV19 and TRBJ1-5, with 12 bases that match TRBD1. CDR3 length: 17 residues. The V segment lost 6 bases and the J segment 2 bases; nucleotides outside the gene matches: 8. Per the germline V gene, CDR1 is LNHDA and CDR2 is SQIVND (reference sequence). The sequenced part of the CDR3 DNA is TGTGCCAGTAGAGATCTCGGGACAGGGGGCGGCAATCAGCCC. This codes for CASRDLGTGGGNQP. The complete CDR3 protein is CASRDLGTGGGNQPQHF.

Notes on this clone: The CDR3 end lies 3 residues beyond the end of the read and is filled in from the germline J gene. The V and J genes are TRBV11-2 and TRBJ2-3, with D perhaps matching TRBD2 (5 bases). The CDR3 totals 12 residues. Trimming removed 2 bases at V and 7 bases at J, with 7 bases between. Per germline, CDR1 SGHAT and CDR2 FQNNGV. The CDR3: CASSLSGYTQYF. CDR3 bases read: TGTGCCAGCAGCTTATCGGGGTATACG.

As to this clone: The observed sequence ends 3 residues before the CDR3 terminus, with the missing tail filled in from the germline J gene. V gene TRBV19 combines with J gene TRBJ1-1; TRBD1 matches 9 bases. Trimming removed 10 bases from V and 6 bases from J; junction bases left unmatched: 15. The CDR3 length is 15 residues. Germline CDR1 is LNHDA and CDR2 is SQIVND (reference sequence). The CDR3 spells CATSPDRGFFAEAFF. The part of the CDR3 DNA that was read is TGTGCCACCTCTCCCGACAGGGGGTTTTTCGCTGAA.

Partial CDR3 DNA: TGTGCCATCAGTGATCTTGGCCTTAACTATGGC. This translates into CAISDLGLNYG. The full CDR3 protein is CAISDLGLNYGYTF. The gene calls are TRBV10-3 and TRBJ1-2; D remains unclear. The read terminates 3 residues ahead of where the CDR3 ends, so the germline J gene completes it. From germline, CDR1 is ENHRY and CDR2 SYGVKD. This CDR3 has 14 residues. V gave up 3 bases and J gave up 1 base, with 9 bases separating them.

Points on this clone: The read halts 3 residues ahead of the CDR3 end, with the missing end drawn from the germline J gene. The J gene is TRBJ1-6, the V gene TRBV20-1; the D gene is possibly TRBD1 (6 bases). The CDR3 runs 16 residues. Germline values: CDR1 DFQATT, CDR2 SNEGSKA (reference sequence). With 6 bases removed from V and 3 bases from J, the gap between germline ends came to 18 bases. CDR3 DNA (partial): TGCAGTGCGCTCAGCCCGGGGGGGCACTATAATTCACCC. Its protein is CSALSPGGHYNSP. The entire CDR3 reads CSALSPGGHYNSPLHF.

Comments on this clone: The sequenced fragment ends 3 residues before the CDR3 boundary, so the rest is inferred from the germline J gene. This chain connects TRBV20-1 to TRBJ1-2; D gene unclear. Germline loops: CDR1 DFQATT, CDR2 SNEGSKA (reference sequence). The V and J ends lost 0 bases and 0 bases respectively, with 17 bases between them. CDR3 length equals 17 residues. The CDR3 is CSARDLTWQSSNYGYTF. Partial CDR3 DNA: TGCAGTGCTAGAGATTTAACGTGGCAGTCTTCTAACTATGGC.

To note about this clone: The read is 3 residues too short to cover the CDR3 end, so that end is filled in from the germline J gene. The rearrangement links TRBV5-1 to TRBJ1-1; TRBD1 aligns across 7 bases. The ends lost 0 bases at V and 0 bases at J; junction bases unmatched: 5. The CDR3 is 16 residues long. The V gene's germline CDR1 is SGHRS and CDR2 YFSETQ. CDR3 loop: CASSLGDREMNTEAFF. The DNA read from the CDR3 is TGCGCCAGCAGCTTGGGAGACAGGGAGATGAACACTGAA.

Turning to this clone: The read terminates 3 residues before the CDR3 end, so the remaining end is supplied by the germline J gene. The chain couples TRBV7-9 to TRBJ2-7; possible D gene TRBD1, 5 bases. V dropped 1 base and J dropped 6 bases, with 13 bases sitting between them. The CDR3 totals 14 residues. The germline CDR1 and CDR2 sequences are SEHNR and FQNEAQ (reference sequence). The CDR3 bases that were read are TGTGCCAGCAGCTTAGGGACAACGGTGGCCGAG. It codes for CASSLGTTVAE. The entire CDR3 protein reads CASSLGTTVAEQYF. Based on the CDR3 plus reference TRBV7-9 and TRBJ2-7, the full variable domain is DTGVSQNPRHKITKRGQNVTFRCDPISEHNRLYWYRQTLGQGPEFLTYFQNEAQLEKSRLLSDRFSAERPKGSFSTLEIQRTEQGDSAMYLCASSLGTTVAEQYFGPGTRLTVT.

With respect to this clone: The read is 3 residues too short to cover the CDR3 end, so that end is filled in from the germline J gene. This rearrangement joins TRBV4-1 to TRBJ1-1, with D perhaps TRBD1 (6 bases). Germline V gene lookup returns CDR1 MGHRA and CDR2 YSYEKL. V lost 3 bases and J 1 base, leaving 9 bases between the germline ends. The length of the CDR3 is 14 residues. The CDR3 bases that were read are TGCGCCAGCAGCCATATCAGGGGGAACACTGAA. This translates into CASSHIRGNTE. The full CDR3 sequence reads CASSHIRGNTEAFF.

Notes on this clone: Read sequence stops 3 residues before the CDR3 end, and the germline J gene provides the missing end. The genes are TRBV7-2 and TRBJ1-2, with D possibly matching TRBD1 (6 bases). The CDR3 spans 14 residues. Trimming left V 4 bases short and J 2 bases short, with 11 bases between. Looked up from germline, CDR1 is SGHTA and CDR2 is FQGNSA. CDR3: CASSSDTGNYGYTF. The CDR3 DNA, read in part, is TGTGCCAGCAGCTCCGACACAGGGAACTATGGC.

Details on this clone: The read stops 3 residues short of the end of the CDR3; the missing end is completed from the germline J gene. The chain carries TRBV2 and TRBJ2-3; 11 positions agree with TRBD2. Trimming took 4 bases from V and 2 from J; bases not matched to a gene: 5. This CDR3 comprises 16 residues. Germline-derived CDR1 and CDR2 are SNHLY and FYNNEI. The covered CDR3 bases are TGTGCCAGCAGTGGGGGACTAGCGGATTTCACAGATACG. Amino acid sequence: CASSGGLADFTDT. In full, the CDR3 is CASSGGLADFTDTQYF.

About this clone itself: The read comes to an end 3 residues before the CDR3 does, leaving the germline J gene to fill in the end. The chain has TRBV20-1 and TRBJ2-7, with TRBD1 matching over 7 bases. J was trimmed by 5 bases and V by 6 bases; bases with no gene match: 10. The CDR3 totals 13 residues. CDR1 DFQATT and CDR2 SNEGSKA come from the germline V gene (reference sequence). The covered CDR3 bases are TGCAGTGCACCGCCTACAGGGGCCCACGAG. Translation: CSAPPTGAHE. The full CDR3 sequence reads CSAPPTGAHEQYF.

The CDR3 protein is CASHQRADQPQHF. The sequenced part of the CDR3 DNA is TGTGCCAGTCACCAGAGGGCAGATCAGCCC. This chain joins TRBV19 and TRBJ1-5; D remains ambiguous. The sequenced fragment ends 3 residues before the CDR3 boundary, so the rest is inferred from the germline J gene. The CDR3 has 13 residues. Germline CDR1 LNHDA, CDR2 SQIVND (reference sequence). V lost 8 bases and J lost 5, with 13 bases in between.

As concerns this clone: The read terminates 3 residues before the CDR3 end, so the remaining end is supplied by the germline J gene. The chain uses TRBV19 and TRBJ2-1, with 9 bases lining up with TRBD2. The trim removed 7 bases at V and 6 bases at J, leaving 4 bases unmatched. There are 13 residues in the CDR3. In germline, CDR1 is LNHDA, CDR2 SQIVND (reference sequence). The covered CDR3 bases are TGTGCCAGTACGGCGACTAGCGGCAATGAG. It encodes CASTATSGNE. Given in full, the CDR3 is CASTATSGNEQFF.